One T cell receptor beta chain is described in this entry. The identical CDR3 is also encoded by other nucleotide sequences in the sample. The data derive from a study of technical replicates of blood from several donors. Deletions cut 0 bases from V and 4 bases from J, with 4 bases between. The CDR3 has 12 amino acids. Looked up from germline, CDR1 is MNHEY and CDR2 is SVGAGI. Some clones are missing from TCRdb's copy, which holds only in-frame ones; the method was immunoSEQ multiplex PCR. The data contain roughly 82,000 clones, around 90% of them singletons. The rearrangement links TRBV6-5 to TRBJ2-7; D uncertain. Input material: T cells isolated from PBMCs. The clonotype originates from a human donor in good health. CDR3: CASSYSRYEQYF. CDR3 coding DNA: TGTGCCAGCAGTTACTCGCGGTACGAGCAGTACTTC.